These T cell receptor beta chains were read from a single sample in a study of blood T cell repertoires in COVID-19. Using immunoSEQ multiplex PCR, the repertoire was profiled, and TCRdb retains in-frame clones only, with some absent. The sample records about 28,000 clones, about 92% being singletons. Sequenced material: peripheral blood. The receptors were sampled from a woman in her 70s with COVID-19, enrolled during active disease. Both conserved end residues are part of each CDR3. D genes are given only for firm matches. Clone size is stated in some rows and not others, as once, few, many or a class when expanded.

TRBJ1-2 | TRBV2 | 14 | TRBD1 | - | CASRTGTGDYGYTF | TGTGCCAGCAGGACGGGGACAGGGGACTATGGCTACACCTTC
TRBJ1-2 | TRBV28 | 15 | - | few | CASSPNPGITYGYTF | TGTGCCAGCAGCCCAAACCCAGGAATTACCTATGGCTACACCTTC
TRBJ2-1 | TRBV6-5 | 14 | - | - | CASSYPGGYNEQFF | TGTGCCAGCAGTTACCCCGGGGGCTACAATGAGCAGTTCTTC
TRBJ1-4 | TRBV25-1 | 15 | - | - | CASSEAGGEGEKLFF | TGTGCCAGCAGTGAAGCCGGGGGGGAGGGTGAAAAACTGTTTTTT
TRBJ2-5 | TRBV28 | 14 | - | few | CASSTSQGLETQYF | TGTGCCAGCAGTACGAGTCAGGGGTTGGAGACCCAGTACTTC
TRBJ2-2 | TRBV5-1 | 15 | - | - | CASSLGRTNTGELFF | TGCGCCAGCAGCTTGGGCAGGACGAACACCGGGGAGCTGTTTTTT
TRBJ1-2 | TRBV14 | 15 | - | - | CASSHHRESNYGYTF | TGTGCCAGCAGCCACCACAGGGAATCTAACTATGGCTACACCTTC
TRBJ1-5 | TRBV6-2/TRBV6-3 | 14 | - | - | CASSPGQHNQPQHF | TGTGCCAGCAGTCCCGGACAGCACAATCAGCCCCAGCATTTT
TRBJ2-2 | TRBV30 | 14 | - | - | CARTSGLNTGELFF | TGTGCCCGGACTTCGGGTTTGAACACCGGGGAGCTGTTTTTT
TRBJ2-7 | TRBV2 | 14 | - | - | CASTDSAGLYEQYF | TGTGCCAGCACCGACTCGGCCGGATTATACGAGCAGTACTTC
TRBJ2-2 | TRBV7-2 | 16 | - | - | CASSLRRGTNTGELFF | TGTGCCAGCAGCTTGAGGCGGGGTACGAACACCGGGGAGCTGTTTTTT
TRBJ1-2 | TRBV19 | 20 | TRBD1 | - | CASSIGHANKDRGLDYGYTF | TGTGCCAGTAGTATAGGCCACGCTAATAAGGACAGGGGATTGGACTATGGCTACACCTTC
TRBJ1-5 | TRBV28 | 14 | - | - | CASRAGQNNQPQHF | TGTGCCAGCAGAGCTGGACAGAACAATCAGCCCCAGCATTTT
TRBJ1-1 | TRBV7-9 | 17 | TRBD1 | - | CASSSGQGIGSGTEAFF | TGTGCCAGCAGCTCGGGACAGGGGATAGGGTCGGGCACTGAAGCTTTCTTT
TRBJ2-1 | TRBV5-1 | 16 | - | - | CASSPLGGTEYNEQFF | TGCGCCAGCAGCCCCCTAGGCGGGACGGAGTACAATGAGCAGTTCTTC
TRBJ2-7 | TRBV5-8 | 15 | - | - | CASSRARGGWDEQYF | TGTGCCAGCAGTCGAGCCCGTGGGGGGTGGGACGAGCAGTACTTC
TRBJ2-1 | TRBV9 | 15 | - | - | CASSVEGEYKDEQFF | TGTGCCAGCAGCGTAGAGGGGGAGTACAAAGATGAGCAGTTCTTC
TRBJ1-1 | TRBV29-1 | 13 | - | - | CSVEWGGNTEAFF | TGCAGCGTTGAATGGGGGGGGAACACTGAAGCTTTCTTT
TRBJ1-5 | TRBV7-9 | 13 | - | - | CASSLVGGQPQHF | TGTGCCAGCAGCTTAGTAGGGGGTCAGCCCCAGCATTTT
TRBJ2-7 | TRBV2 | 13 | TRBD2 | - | CASREGLAYEQYF | TGTGCCAGCAGAGAGGGACTAGCCTACGAGCAGTACTTC
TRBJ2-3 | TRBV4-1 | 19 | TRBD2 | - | CASSQGSPGASGSTDTQYF | TGCGCCAGCAGCCAAGGGTCTCCCGGGGCTAGCGGGAGCACAGATACGCAGTATTTT
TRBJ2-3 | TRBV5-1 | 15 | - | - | CASSLAPTSTDTQYF | TGCGCCAGCAGCTTGGCCCCGACTAGCACAGATACGCAGTATTTT
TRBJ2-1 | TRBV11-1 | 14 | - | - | CASSSYQGPNEQFF | TGTGCCAGCAGCTCCTACCAGGGGCCGAATGAGCAGTTCTTC
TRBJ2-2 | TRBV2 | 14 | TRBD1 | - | CASSEGRGTGELFF | TGTGCCAGCAGTGAGGGCAGGGGGACCGGGGAGCTGTTTTTT
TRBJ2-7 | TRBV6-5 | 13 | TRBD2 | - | CASSPRGGGEQYF | TGTGCCAGCAGCCCCCGTGGGGGGGGCGAGCAGTACTTC
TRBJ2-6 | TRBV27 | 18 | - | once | CASSLNMGASTGANVLTF | TGTGCCAGCAGTTTAAATATGGGGGCCTCGACAGGGGCCAACGTCCTGACTTTC
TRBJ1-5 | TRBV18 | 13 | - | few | CASSQGENQPQHF | TGTGCCAGCTCACAAGGGGAAAATCAGCCCCAGCATTTT
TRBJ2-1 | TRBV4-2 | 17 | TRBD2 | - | CASSQDKALAGSNEQFF | TGTGCCAGCAGCCAAGATAAAGCACTAGCGGGTAGCAATGAGCAGTTCTTC
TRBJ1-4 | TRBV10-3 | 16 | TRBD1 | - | CAISDSMGQGTEKLFF | TGTGCCATCAGTGATAGTATGGGACAGGGTACGGAAAAACTGTTTTTT
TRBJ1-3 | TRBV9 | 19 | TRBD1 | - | CASSVDEGVTGGLGNTIYF | TGTGCCAGCAGCGTAGATGAGGGGGTTACAGGGGGCCTTGGAAACACCATATATTTT
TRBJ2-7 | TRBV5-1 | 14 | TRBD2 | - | CASSTGLAGEEQYF | TGCGCCAGCAGCACGGGACTAGCGGGAGAAGAGCAGTACTTC
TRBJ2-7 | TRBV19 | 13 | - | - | CASSGSSSYEQYF | TGTGCCAGTAGCGGTTCGTCATCCTACGAGCAGTACTTC
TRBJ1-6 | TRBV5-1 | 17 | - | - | CASSPTLTYSYNSPLHF | TGCGCCAGCAGCCCGACTCTTACCTACTCCTATAATTCACCCCTCCACTTT
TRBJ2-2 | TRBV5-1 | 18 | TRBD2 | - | CASSLVLAGGPSTGELFF | TGCGCCAGCAGCTTGGTGCTAGCGGGAGGGCCCTCAACCGGGGAGCTGTTTTTT
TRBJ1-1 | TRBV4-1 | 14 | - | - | CASSQETGYTEAFF | TGCGCCAGCAGCCAAGAAACAGGGTACACTGAAGCTTTCTTT
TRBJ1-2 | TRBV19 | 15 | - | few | CASSPDVDRIYGYTF | TGTGCCAGTAGTCCCGACGTAGACAGAATCTATGGCTACACCTTC
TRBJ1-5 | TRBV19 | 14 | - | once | CASSMGQLSQPQHF | TGTGCCAGTAGTATGGGGCAGCTAAGTCAGCCCCAGCATTTT
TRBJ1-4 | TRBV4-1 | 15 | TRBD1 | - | CASSSRTGGDEKLFF | TGCGCCAGCAGCTCCCGGACAGGGGGCGATGAAAAACTGTTTTTT
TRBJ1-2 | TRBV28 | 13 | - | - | CASSYRSTPSYTF | TGTGCCAGCAGCTACAGGAGTACTCCAAGCTACACCTTC
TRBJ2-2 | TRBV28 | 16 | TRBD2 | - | CASSRTSGWNTGELFF | TGTGCCAGCAGTCGGACTAGCGGGTGGAACACCGGGGAGCTGTTTTTT
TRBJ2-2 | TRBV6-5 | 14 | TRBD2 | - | CASSFVSGSGELFF | TGTGCCAGCAGTTTCGTTAGCGGGAGTGGGGAGCTGTTTTTT
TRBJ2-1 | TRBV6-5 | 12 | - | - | CASSFRGNEQFF | TGTGCCAGCAGTTTCAGGGGTAATGAGCAGTTCTTC
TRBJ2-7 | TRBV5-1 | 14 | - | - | CASRWLAETYEQYF | TGCGCCAGCAGATGGCTAGCAGAAACCTACGAGCAGTACTTC
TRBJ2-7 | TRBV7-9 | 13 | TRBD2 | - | CASSVSGSSEQYF | TGTGCCAGCAGCGTTAGCGGGAGCTCCGAGCAGTACTTC
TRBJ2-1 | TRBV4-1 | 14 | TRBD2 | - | CASSRIGGLAGVFF | TGCGCCAGCAGCAGGATCGGGGGACTAGCGGGAGTTTTCTTC